This T cell receptor (beta chain) originates from a study of identical twins (dated by TCRdb to 2016 to 2017). Regarding the study in general: TCR alpha and beta repertoires from monozygotic twins, unrelated adults of various ages and cord blood were deep-sequenced to test whether fetal clonotypes persist. Replicate twin experiments were performed at different times using different library preparation protocols to rule out contamination. What the research found in general, with its limitations: Excess twin sharing in beta out-of-frame sequences was weaker because fewer shared sequences lowered the signal-to-noise ratio. Recombination models systematically underestimated out-of-frame TCR alpha sharing in monozygotic twins but agreed with sharing between unrelated individuals. Fewer insertions were carried by abundant cord blood beta clonotypes, a similar but weaker trend appeared in young adult naive repertoires, and no such trend appeared in memory repertoires. Invariant T cells such as MAIT and iNKT could partly confound zero-insertion analyses, although diverse VJ usage argued against such confounding for most clonotypes. Conclusions relied on cross-sectional statistical analysis, since the same donors could not be followed over many years. Compared with coincidental sharing between unrelated individuals, out-of-frame TCR alpha sequences shared between twins had an excess of sequences with low generation probability.

In the germline V gene, CDR1 corresponds to SGHDT and CDR2 to YYEEEE. V is reduced by 4 bases and J by 1 base, leaving a spacing of 12 bases between them. The CDR3 covers 15 residues, taking in both the cysteine and the phenylalanine. Only the CDR3 portion is preserved as DNA: 45 bases, with reading frame beginning at the first base. Only healthy Caucasian donors were included. The twin cohort consisted of three pairs of female monozygotic twins, all aged about 18 to 29 years. CD4+ and CD8+ T cell populations were isolated with positive isolation kits from Invitrogen. Concerning this clonotype itself: Its antigen remains unidentified. No base quality information exists; no much larger clone differs at one position.

Libraries were made using 5' RACE. TCRdb records Illumina HiSeq 2000 as the sequencer. A universal primer binding site was added through template switching, and the final cDNA carried a unique molecular identifier so that TCR cDNA molecules could be counted accurately. Specific primers in the conserved constant-segment region were used to synthesize first-strand cDNA for the TCR alpha and beta chains. To control for contamination, each cDNA library was double barcoded with a SMART-Mk sample barcode plus Illumina barcodes. TruSeq adapter sequences, together with Illumina sample barcodes, were added in two successive PCR steps. The Illumina HiSeq platform was used with custom primers to sequence TCR alpha and beta cDNA libraries. The original pipeline was this. MiGEC processed the raw reads to extract unique molecular identifiers, while MiXCR was used to determine the CDR3 positions. Recombination models were inferred per individual with the repgenHMM and IGoR tools using an EM algorithm. Shared clonotype analysis was performed with the tcR package in R, normalizing sharing by the product of cloneset sizes. Out-of-frame nonproductive sequences were analyzed to study raw recombination free of thymic and clonal selection effects. TCRdb reworked the public reads: Q25 trimming with fastp, MiXCR clone assembly, productive beta chains retained. One record per CDR3 amino acid sequence lists the most common genes and DNA. Here the V and J calls rest on TCRdb's processing, not on the authors' analysis. This sample is represented by just over 500,000 distinct CDR3 sequences; about 20% of them were singletons. Together, the top ten hold under 0.95% of the sample.

This sample also appeared in a second study, on T cells expressing NK-cell markers. In that second paper, the authors write: Three sorted T-cell subsets (CD3+CD56+NKG2C+, CD3+CD56+NKG2C- and CD3+CD56-NKG2C+) from seven to nine donors had their TCR beta-chain repertoires profiled. Among the eight sequenced donors, only one was HCMV-seronegative, while the other seven were HCMV-seropositive. To restrict sorting to alphabetaTCR-expressing T cells, an anti-gammadeltaTCR antibody was added in several experiments. In roughly 6 donors, the dominant CD3+CD56+NKG2C+ clonotypes were found to rank among the top 10 CD8+ clonotypes and to make up about 1.0-7.5% of CD8+ T cells. Those dominant clonotypes were again the most abundant among CD3+CD56-NKG2C+ cells in a handful of donors, at roughly 25-65%. Whether the expanded NKG2C-expressing T cell clones were specific for HCMV antigens was left unclear. All eight donors whose samples were sequenced were randomly selected healthy volunteers, three of them men and five women. A commercial ELISA kit detecting HCMV-specific IgG in serum was used to determine HCMV serostatus. MIGEC handled demultiplexing of the reads and grouping by UMI, while MiTCR was used to assemble and quantify clonotypes. To exclude erroneous sequences, only TCR cDNA sequences supported by at least two reads were retained. The tcR package was used for downstream repertoire analysis, and clonotypes were matched across fractions by CDR3 nucleotide sequence plus V segment. VDJmatch was used to annotate antigen specificity against VDJdb, with one amino acid substitution in CDR3 allowed.

The specimen sequenced was CD4+ T cells sorted from blood. The origin of this receptor is a woman between 18 and 29 years old in good health. The rearranged segments are TRBV5-6 and TRBJ2-1; no D gene call is confident. The CDR3 protein sequence reads: CASSISIGSYNEQFF. The sequenced DNA is TGTGCCAGCAGCATTTCTATAGGGTCCTACAATGAGCAGTTCTTC.